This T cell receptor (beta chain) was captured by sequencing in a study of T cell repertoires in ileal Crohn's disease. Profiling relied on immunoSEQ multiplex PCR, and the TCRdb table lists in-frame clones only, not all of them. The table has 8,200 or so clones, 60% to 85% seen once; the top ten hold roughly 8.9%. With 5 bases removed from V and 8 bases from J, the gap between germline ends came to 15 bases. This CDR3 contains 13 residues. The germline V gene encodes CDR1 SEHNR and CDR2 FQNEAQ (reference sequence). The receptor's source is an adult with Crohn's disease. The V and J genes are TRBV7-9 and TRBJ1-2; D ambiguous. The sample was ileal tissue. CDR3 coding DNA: TGTGCCAGCAGCCGGGATGGCGGGCTCGGCTACACCTTC. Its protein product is CASSRDGGLGYTF.